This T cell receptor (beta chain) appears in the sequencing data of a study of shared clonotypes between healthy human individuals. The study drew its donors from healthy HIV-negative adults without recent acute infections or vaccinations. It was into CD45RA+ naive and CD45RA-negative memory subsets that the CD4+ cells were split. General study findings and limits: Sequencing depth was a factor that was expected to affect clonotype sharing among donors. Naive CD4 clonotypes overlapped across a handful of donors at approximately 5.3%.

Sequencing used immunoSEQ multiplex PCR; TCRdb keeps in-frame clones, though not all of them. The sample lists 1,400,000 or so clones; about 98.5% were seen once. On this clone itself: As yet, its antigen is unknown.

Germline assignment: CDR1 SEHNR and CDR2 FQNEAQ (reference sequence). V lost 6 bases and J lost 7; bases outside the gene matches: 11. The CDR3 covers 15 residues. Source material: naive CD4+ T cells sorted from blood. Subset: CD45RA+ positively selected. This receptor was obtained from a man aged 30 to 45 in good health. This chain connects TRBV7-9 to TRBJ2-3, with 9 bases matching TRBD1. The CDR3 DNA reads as TGTGCCAGCAGATCACAGGGGGCCGCCCACTATACGCAGTATTTT. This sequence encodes CASRSQGAAHYTQYF.